This TCR beta chain was identified during a study of patients and donors after allogeneic stem cell transplantation. TCRdb passed the RT-PCR reads through MiXCR, listing each CDR3 protein once. Of some 150,000 distinct CDR3 sequences in the sample, about a third were seen once. V was cut by 4 bases and J by 1 base, with 10 bases left in between. Germline CDR1 is SGHAT and CDR2 is FQNNGV. There are 14 residues in the CDR3. This clonotype has only a few counts. The gene calls are TRBV11-2 and TRBJ1-1, with D unresolved. The sequence derives from a human donor who was either an allogeneic HSCT recipient or a stem cell or donor lymphocyte infusion donor (not recorded which). It is not recorded whose cells these are; they may come from a transplant donor. The sample consisted of blood, either unsorted or a sorted T cell fraction (not recorded which). The CDR3 sequence is CASSSIRKNTEAFF. CDR3 nucleotides: TGTGCCAGCAGCTCCATACGGAAGAACACTGAAGCTTTCTTT.